This T cell receptor beta chain was captured in a study of blood T cells in healthy people across ages (dated by TCRdb to between 2015 and 2017). Notes on the research overall: In model experiments, template switching captured about one uniquely barcoded TCR beta cDNA molecule for every two T cells. To track age-related changes in TCR beta repertoire diversity, the study relied on deep sequencing normalized with unique cDNA molecular identifiers. The donors were divided into four age groups: young (average about 15 years), middle-aged (about 40), aged (approximately 62) and long-lived (approximately 74). To avoid experimental bias, donors of different ages were spread randomly across the sequencing lanes. For two donors (one aged 18 to 29 and one aged 80 or older), the study analyzed two additional independent replicas of 1 million unique cDNA reads from the same blood draw. Beyond this particular receptor, the publication reports: Observed TCR beta diversity correlated strongly with the percentage of naive T cells measured by flow cytometry. Compared with the aged group, the long-lived group had more naive CD4+ T cells, fewer expanded clones and increased TCR diversity, a pattern suggesting age selection. Estimates of total diversity based on one million sequenced T cells were regarded as lower bounds and as underestimates. Observed TCR beta diversity per million T cells fell roughly linearly with age, and a significant reduction was already apparent by age around 40. Conclusive comparison of naive and antigen-experienced compartments was prevented by the profiling of bulk unsorted PBMCs. Because the CMV infection status of the donors was unknown, age-related changes in expanded clonotypes may potentially have been confounded.

In this sample, this clonotype turned up a few times. The clone's antigen remains unknown. No quality values exist for individual bases; no much larger clone is one base distant. Donors were approximately 42 systemically healthy Caucasian individuals from Russia aged about 6 to 100 years. Each donor gave about 9.7 milliliters of peripheral blood, drawn into EDTA-treated Vacutainer tubes. Ficoll-Paque density-gradient centrifugation was used to isolate PBMCs, with at least 6.5 million obtained per sample. Trizol reagent was used to extract total RNA from the PBMCs, yielding at least 5.5 micrograms per sample. For every donor, an aliquot of PBMCs went through flow cytometry to measure the percentages of naive CD45RAhigh/CD27high T cells. CDR1 ENHRY and CDR2 SYGVKD were looked up in the germline V gene. The CDR3 holds 15 amino acids from the cysteine to the phenylalanine. The DNA shown is the 45-base CDR3, in frame from base 1. Trimming leaves V shorter by 2 bases and J shorter by 13 bases, with the junction holding 12 bases beyond the gene matches.

The receptor library was made with 5' RACE. TCRdb records Illumina HiSeq 2500 as the sequencer. A second PCR of roughly 7 to 12 cycles was performed with a sample-barcoded 5' primer and a J-beta primer mix. A unique molecular identifier was introduced onto each TCR beta cDNA molecule by a template-switch 5' adaptor carrying 12 random nucleotides. At least 3 million CDR3-containing paired-end reads were obtained from each sample. First-strand cDNA was synthesized from all RNA with the Mint cDNA synthesis kit, primed by a TRBC-specific oligonucleotide. All cDNA was treated with uracil-DNA glycosylase and then went through a first 18-cycle PCR with the universal primers M1SS and BC2_uni_R. As for the original processing: For normalization, 1 million high-quality reads were randomly selected from each sample, with every read carrying a distinct molecular identifier. Instead of being binned into consensus sequences, reads that shared molecular identifiers were thrown out. MiTCR, run with a Q25 quality threshold and the strictest error-elimination algorithm, handled CDR3 identification, clonotype clustering and error correction. A nonparametric unseen species model using Euler transformation provided a lower-bound estimate of total TCR beta diversity. Using fastp at Q25 and MiXCR, TCRdb reprocessed the public reads and kept productive beta chains. Duplicate CDR3 protein sequences are folded into a single record with the most common DNA and genes. These V and J calls originate from TCRdb's pipeline instead of the authors' own analysis. A total of 700,000 to 850,000 distinct CDR3 sequences appear in this sample, around 36% of them only once. The ten largest clonotypes hold over 10% of the sample.

This TCR was sampled from a man younger than 35 in good health. The chain uses TRBV10-3 and TRBJ2-2, with 8 middle bases fitting TRBD1. The sequenced material came from blood. The sequenced DNA: TGTGCCATCAGTGAGCCAACCCCCGGGACAGGAGGGCTGTTTTTT. Translated, this gives CAISEPTPGTGGLFF.